Listed here are 16 T cell receptor beta chains from one sample, sequenced in a study of low-dose radiotherapy and immunotherapy resistance in tumors. Priming of first-strand cDNA relied on TRAV- and TRBV-specific primers (covering alpha and beta chains). The authors amplified TCRs for 20 to 25 PCR cycles with a constant-region primer and a V-primer adapter. TCRdb re-called the reads through MiXCR, storing one row per CDR3 protein. The profile shows about 9,800 distinct CDR3 sequences, around 40% of them singletons. The receptors originated from a human donor with advanced metastatic prostate, ovarian, gallbladder or colorectal cancer (not recorded which). This table probably holds off-target reads from a library built for another chain.

This clonotype counts as medium-sized. This chain connects TRBV18 to TRBJ2-7; the D gene could be TRBD1 or TRBD2 (5 bases each). From germline, CDR1 is KGHSH and CDR2 LQKENI. This CDR3 comprises 14 residues. V lost 6 bases, J lost 6 bases, and 18 bases lay in between. The DNA for the CDR3 is TGTGCCAGCTCGGTCCGGGACCACCCCTCCGAGCAGTACTTC. Translating gives CASSVRDHPSEQYF. The full variable domain, completed using reference TRBV18 and TRBJ2-7, is NAGVMQNPRHLVRRRGQEARLRCSPMKGHSHVYWYRQLPEEGLKFMVYLQKENIIDESGMPKERFSAEFPKEGPSILRIQQVVRGDSAAYFCASSVRDHPSEQYFGPGTRLTVT.

The gene calls are TRBV9 and TRBJ2-3, with 12 positions matching TRBD2. Losses at the gene ends were 2 bases for V and 3 bases for J; bases not matched to a gene: 4. In germline, CDR1 is SGDLS, CDR2 YYNGEE. CDR3 length: 16 amino acids. CDR3 DNA: TGTGCCAGCAGCGTGAGACTAGCGGGGGCTACAGATACGCAGTATTTT. Encoded protein: CASSVRLAGATDTQYF.

The chain is built from TRBV5-5 and TRBJ2-1; TRBD2 aligns across 9 bases. V dropped 3 bases and J dropped 13; count of bases not matched to a gene: 11. Germline CDR1 and CDR2: SGHKS and YYEKEE (reference sequence). CDR3 length: 14 amino acids. The CDR3, as DNA: TGTGCCAGCAGCTCCTGGACTAGCGAAATGTTACAGTTCTTC. This codes for CASSSWTSEMLQFF.

This clonotype ranks as medium-sized. The V gene is TRBV28, the J gene TRBJ2-1; 8 bases map to TRBD2. CDR1 MDHEN and CDR2 SYDVKM come from the germline V gene. J gave up 9 bases and V 2 bases, and 9 bases lay outside the gene matches. The CDR3 totals 15 residues. In nucleotides, the CDR3 is TGTGCCAGCAGTTTAGAGGACGGGAGGGGGGGTGAGCAGTTCTTC. Translation: CASSLEDGRGGEQFF.

V usage is TRBV14 and J usage is TRBJ1-6; D gene unclear. Trimming shortened V by 2 bases and J by 7 bases, and 12 bases separated the two germline ends. The CDR3 contains 15 residues. Germline V gives CDR1 SGHDN, CDR2 FVKESK. The CDR3 loop reads CASSQFAAANSPLHF. The CDR3 nucleotides read TGTGCCAGCAGCCAATTTGCGGCAGCGAATTCACCCCTCCACTTT.

V usage is TRBV5-1 and J usage is TRBJ1-6; 8 bases are a match to TRBD1. V was clipped by 4 bases and J by 8 bases; unmatched bases: 5. CDR1 is SGHRS, CDR2 YFSETQ, per germline. CDR3 length equals 14 residues. CDR3 nucleotides: TGCGCCAGCAGCGGGGGACAGGAGCATTCACCCCTCCACTTT. Protein sequence: CASSGGQEHSPLHF. Looking up the rest from reference TRBV5-1 and TRBJ1-6 gives the full variable domain: KAGVTQTPRYLIKTRGQQVTLSCSPISGHRSVSWYQQTPGQGLQFLFEYFSETQRNKGNFPGRFSGRQFSNSRSEMNVSTLELGDSALYLCASSGGQEHSPLHFGNGTRLTVT.

The chain joins TRBV29-1 to TRBJ2-7; D is unclear. V lost 1 base and J lost 6, with 13 bases in between. Germline V CDR1 and CDR2: SQVTM, ANQGSEA. CDR3 length equals 13 residues. CDR3 loop: CSVEGSPYPEQYF. As DNA, the CDR3 is TGCAGCGTTGAAGGGTCCCCCTACCCCGAGCAGTACTTC.

This chain uses TRBV6-2 or TRBV6-3 with TRBJ2-1, with 13 bases lining up with TRBD2. The CDR3 covers 15 residues. Per germline, CDR1 MNHEY and CDR2 SVGEGT. V was clipped by 8 bases and J by 9 bases; unmatched bases: 10. The CDR3 nucleotides read TGTGCCAGCGCTGCGGGACTAGCGGGAAGGGGTGAGCAGTTCTTC. Translating it yields CASAAGLAGRGEQFF.

CDR3 region: CASSEDRGGNQPQHF. The CDR3, as DNA: TGTGCCAGCAGTGAAGACAGGGGTGGCAATCAGCCCCAGCATTTT. This chain joins TRBV2 and TRBJ1-5, with 7 positions matching TRBD1. The CDR3 spans 15 residues. V lost 1 base and J lost 2; bases outside the gene matches: 2. The V gene's germline CDR1 is SNHLY and CDR2 FYNNEI.

The rearrangement joins TRBV3-1 to TRBJ2-3; TRBD2 matches at 14 bases. The CDR3 has 16 amino acids. Germline CDR1 and CDR2: LGHDT and YNNKEL (reference sequence). The ends lost 4 bases at V and 3 bases at J; junction bases unmatched: 3. This CDR3 reads CASSPGLAGGTDTQYF. CDR3 DNA sequence: TGTGCCAGCAGCCCCGGACTAGCGGGAGGTACAGATACGCAGTATTTT.

The chain combines TRBV29-1 with TRBJ1-4, with D possibly TRBD1 on 5 matching bases. The V end lost 1 base, the J end lost 5 bases, and 11 bases lay between the germline ends. CDR1 SQVTM and CDR2 ANQGSEA come from the germline V gene. The CDR3 sequence is 14 residues long. The CDR3 DNA reads as TGCAGCGTTGAAGGAGGGACGGGAAATGAAAAACTGTTTTTT. Translated, it gives CSVEGGTGNEKLFF.

As concerns this clonotype: A read error may account for a junction end that differs from germline. CDR3 sequence reads: CANSTSGSRTDTQYF. Here the CDR3 DNA reads TGTGCCAACAGTACTAGCGGGAGCCGCACAGATACGCAGTATTTT. The chain joins TRBV12-3 or TRBV12-4 to TRBJ2-3; 11 bases line up with TRBD2. The CDR3 is 15 amino acids.

As concerns this clonotype: One end of the junction varies from germline; a read error may be responsible. This chain uses TRBV15 with TRBJ2-3, with D tentatively TRBD2 (5 bases). Germline-derived CDR1 and CDR2 are LNHNV and YYDKDF (reference sequence). This CDR3 has 13 residues. The CDR3: CATSSNNPRTLHF. The CDR3 DNA is TGTGCCACCAGCAGCAACAACCCCAGGACTCTGCATTTT.

This clonotype is labeled medium-sized. The genes are TRBV6-1 and TRBJ1-2; D perhaps matches TRBD1 (6 bases). The germline CDR1 and CDR2 sequences are MNHNS and SASEGT. The V and J ends lost 6 bases and 4 bases respectively, with 15 bases between them. The CDR3 is 14 amino acids. The CDR3 DNA sequence: TGTGCCAGCAGCTATTCACAGGGCGGCTATGGCTACACCTTC. Translated, it gives CASSYSQGGYGYTF.

The rearrangement links TRBV19 to TRBJ1-1, with D possibly matching TRBD1 (5 bases). CDR1 and CDR2 from the germline V gene are LNHDA and SQIVND (reference sequence). This CDR3 comprises 13 residues. Trimming cost V 5 bases and J 5 bases, with 12 bases left between them. The chain's CDR3 is CASSDQGWTEAFF. CDR3 sequence (DNA): TGTGCCAGTAGTGACCAGGGTTGGACTGAAGCTTTCTTT. Full variable domain (rest looked up from reference TRBV19 and TRBJ1-1): DGGITQSPKYLFRKEGQNVTLSCEQNLNHDAMYWYRQDPGQGLRLIYYSQIVNDFQKGDIAEGYSVSREKKESFPLTVTSAQKNPTAFYLCASSDQGWTEAFFGQGTRLTVV.

The V call is TRBV2, the J call TRBJ2-2, with D maybe TRBD2 (7 bases). Germline V gives CDR1 SNHLY, CDR2 FYNNEI. V was cut by 6 bases and J by 4 bases, with 18 bases left in between. This CDR3 region has 16 residues. CDR3 loop: CASSPVGGRSTGELFF. Written as DNA, the CDR3 is TGTGCCAGCAGCCCTGTGGGGGGGCGGTCCACCGGGGAGCTGTTTTTT.